What follows is one T cell receptor beta chain and its context. Trimming cost V 8 bases and J 6 bases; bases outside gene matches: 8. Germline V gene lookup returns CDR1 SNHLY and CDR2 FYNNEI. The CDR3 consists of 13 residues. The entry originates in a study of OX40 agonist ivuxolimab in advanced cancers. Sequencing used immunoSEQ multiplex PCR; TCRdb keeps in-frame clones, though not all of them. The profile shows about 33,000 clones, roughly nine tenths of them singletons. The chain couples TRBV2 to TRBJ2-3; 7 bases are shared with TRBD1. The sequenced sample was CD4+ or CD8+ T cells sorted from blood, obtained in a trial of the OX40 agonist ivuxolimab. The clonotype was recovered from an adult with an advanced solid tumor such as melanoma, head and neck, liver or kidney cancer. The CDR3 is CASHRGQRDTQYF. The DNA for the CDR3 is TGTGCCAGCCACAGGGGCCAGAGGGATACGCAGTATTTT.